This TCR beta chain comes out of a study of metastatic and nonmetastatic thyroid tumors (TCRdb year 2020). As for the study more broadly: Repertoires from peripheral blood and from tumor or nodule tissue samples of malignant and benign thyroid patients were compared. The study at large found these results: TCR beta diversity was reported as significantly higher in malignant tumors than in benign nodules, in both blood and tumor samples.

This clone was picked up many times. Its antigen is not yet known. No base quality values were provided; no much bigger clone lies one nucleotide off. The CDR3 spans 15 residues, from the cysteine through the phenylalanine. CDR3 DNA is the only sequence kept; it has 45 bases, read in frame from the first base. CDR1 and CDR2 are drawn from the germline V gene (reference sequence): LNHDA, SQIVND. V is cut back by 0 bases and J by 0 bases, with 2 bases in the junction unmatched. Libraries came from PCR. The reads were generated on an Illumina HiSeq 4000. High-throughput sequencing was used to profile the TCR beta-chain CDR3 region of each patient. For the original study's pipeline: CDR3 differences across clinicopathological groups were used to build a classifier for discriminating distant-metastatic papillary thyroid cancer patients. The Shannon index was used to measure repertoire diversity, and the Morisita-Horn index was used to measure how similar tumor and blood repertoires were. TCRdb redid the processing of the public reads, applying fastp at Q25 and MiXCR, and retained in-frame beta chains. The V and J calls follow TCRdb's processing rather than the paper's. This sample gives around 24,000 clones in total; approximately 13% of them show up just once. 17% of the sample belongs to the ten largest clones.

No patient had received any treatment before thyroid surgery. Using T-cell receptor beta sequencing, the study looked back at clinical samples from patients collected from the early 2010s to the late 2010s. The rearrangement combines TRBV19 with TRBJ2-7, with 7 junctional bases fitting TRBD2. This receptor was identified in a female donor with papillary thyroid cancer or a benign thyroid nodule (not recorded which). Some clones in this sample may be carry-over from other donors' samples. The sequencing input was blood. The bases read TGTGCCAGTAGTATAGAGGGCGGGAGCTCCTACGAGCAGTACTTC. Translated, it gives CASSIEGGSSYEQYF.